This T cell receptor (beta chain) was captured by sequencing in a study of CXCR3-negative and CXCR3-positive naive CD8 T cells. The overall study: Per library, roughly 1.4 +/- 0.3 million reads; 120 million to 150 million TRB reads overall.

Libraries were UMI-labeled 5' RACE TRB cDNA. After re-calling the 5' RACE reads, TCRdb lists one entry per CDR3 protein, DNA absent. Its table records approximately 88,000 distinct CDR3 sequences. For this clonotype: Its antigen is currently unknown.

Within the CD8+ T cell compartment, naive cells were CD45RO-CCR7+CD27+CD95-. General observations from the study: Both naive subsets showed comparably high diversity, and memory CD8+ cells showed much lower diversity. More hydrophobic TRB CDR3s were found in CXCR3-positive naive cells than in CXCR3-negative naive cells.

This sequence was found in a human donor in good health. Some clones in this sample may be carry-over from other donors' samples. The specimen sequenced was naive CXCR3+ CD8+ T cells from blood. Noted subset: CD45RO-CCR7+CD27+CD95- naive CD8+ T cells expressing CXCR3 (TNR3+).

This CDR3 is CASSLQGHEQYF. The V and J genes are TRBV12-3 or TRBV12-4 and TRBJ2-7; the TCRdb D gene call, TRBD1, has no DNA to confirm it. The CDR3 has 12 amino acids.